This is a list of T cell receptor beta chains from one sample in a study of blood T cell repertoires in COVID-19. TCRdb's table, derived via immunoSEQ multiplex PCR, lists solely in-frame clones and lacks some. The data show over 25,000 clones, about 84% seen once. The sequenced material came from peripheral blood. The receptors here all came from a woman of 80 years or more with acute or convalescent COVID-19. CDR3s include the opening cysteine and the closing phenylalanine or tryptophan. D genes are given only for firm matches. Expanded clones get a size class; other rows say once, few or many, or leave the size out.

CDR3 DNA: TGTGCCAGCAGATGGACAGTGCATAATTCACCCCTCCACTTT
CDR3 protein: CASRWTVHNSPLHF
V gene: TRBV27
J gene: TRBJ1-6
clone size: NA
D gene: NA

CDR3 DNA: TGTGCCAGCCAACTAGCGGGCACTGAAGCTTTCTTT
CDR3 protein: CASQLAGTEAFF
V gene: TRBV5-8
J gene: TRBJ1-1
clone size: NA
D gene: NA

CDR3 DNA: TGTGCCAGCAGTTACGAGGCCTTAACGCTTGGCTACACCTTC
CDR3 protein: CASSYEALTLGYTF
V gene: TRBV6-5
J gene: TRBJ1-2
clone size: once
D gene: NA

CDR3 DNA: TGTGCCAGCAGCCAAGAGCCAGGGGCAACTTCACCCCTCCACTTT
CDR3 protein: CASSQEPGATSPLHF
V gene: TRBV3-1/TRBV3-2
J gene: TRBJ1-6
clone size: NA
D gene: NA

CDR3 DNA: TGTGCCAGCAGCCCTTGGGACTCCTATTCACCCCTCCACTTT
CDR3 protein: CASSPWDSYSPLHF
V gene: TRBV3-1/TRBV3-2
J gene: TRBJ1-6
clone size: NA
D gene: NA

CDR3 DNA: TGTGCCACCAGTGACCCTTGGGGCGCAAACACCGGGGAGCTGTTTTTT
CDR3 protein: CATSDPWGANTGELFF
V gene: TRBV24-1
J gene: TRBJ2-2
clone size: many
D gene: NA

CDR3 DNA: TGTGCCAGCAGCTCTACCGGGAATAAGGAAGAGACCCAGTACTTC
CDR3 protein: CASSSTGNKEETQYF
V gene: TRBV5-4
J gene: TRBJ2-5
clone size: NA
D gene: NA

CDR3 DNA: TGTGCCAGCAGCTTCGCCCCTTGGGCCCAAGAGACCCAGTACTTC
CDR3 protein: CASSFAPWAQETQYF
V gene: TRBV7-9
J gene: TRBJ2-5
clone size: NA
D gene: NA

CDR3 DNA: TGTGCCAGCAGCAGGGGACAGAGCTCTGGAAACACCATATATTTT
CDR3 protein: CASSRGQSSGNTIYF
V gene: TRBV28
J gene: TRBJ1-3
clone size: NA
D gene: TRBD1

CDR3 DNA: TGTGCCTGGACCCCGCGGGGCTCAGATACGCAGTATTTT
CDR3 protein: CAWTPRGSDTQYF
V gene: TRBV30
J gene: TRBJ2-3
clone size: NA
D gene: NA

CDR3 DNA: TGTGCCTGGAGTGTAACAGGGGATTCACCCCTCCACTTT
CDR3 protein: CAWSVTGDSPLHF
V gene: TRBV30
J gene: TRBJ1-6
clone size: NA
D gene: TRBD1

CDR3 DNA: TGTGCCAGCAGTTATGGGCGGGGCATCCAAGAGACCCAGTACTTC
CDR3 protein: CASSYGRGIQETQYF
V gene: TRBV6-5
J gene: TRBJ2-5
clone size: NA
D gene: NA

CDR3 DNA: TGCAGCGTTGGGGTAGGGACTAGCACAGATACGCAGTATTTT
CDR3 protein: CSVGVGTSTDTQYF
V gene: TRBV29-1
J gene: TRBJ2-3
clone size: NA
D gene: NA

CDR3 DNA: TGTGCCAGTAGCACACGGGAACACACCGGGGAGCTGTTTTTT
CDR3 protein: CASSTREHTGELFF
V gene: TRBV19
J gene: TRBJ2-2
clone size: NA
D gene: NA

CDR3 DNA: TGTGCCAGCAGCTCCCTTACAAGGAACACTGAAGCTTTCTTT
CDR3 protein: CASSSLTRNTEAFF
V gene: TRBV7-8
J gene: TRBJ1-1
clone size: NA
D gene: NA

CDR3 DNA: TGTGCCAGCAGTCTGACCCGACGTTCCCAGGGGTCTAGAAACACCATATATTTT
CDR3 protein: CASSLTRRSQGSRNTIYF
V gene: TRBV27
J gene: TRBJ1-3
clone size: NA
D gene: NA

CDR3 DNA: TGTGCCAGTAGGGGTTGGACAGGGGGTTATAGCAATCAGCCCCAGCATTTT
CDR3 protein: CASRGWTGGYSNQPQHF
V gene: TRBV19
J gene: TRBJ1-5
clone size: NA
D gene: TRBD1

CDR3 DNA: TGTGCTAGTGGTTTCCACAGGGCAGATACGCAGTATTTT
CDR3 protein: CASGFHRADTQYF
V gene: TRBV12-5
J gene: TRBJ2-3
clone size: NA
D gene: NA

CDR3 DNA: TGCGCCAGCAGCTTGGGAATAGTGGCGGACACCGGGGAGCTGTTTTTT
CDR3 protein: CASSLGIVADTGELFF
V gene: TRBV5-1
J gene: TRBJ2-2
clone size: NA
D gene: NA

CDR3 DNA: TGTGCCAGCAGCCCCCGGGGGGGGACTAGCGGGGCACCAATCTACGAGCAGTACTTC
CDR3 protein: CASSPRGGTSGAPIYEQYF
V gene: TRBV7-2
J gene: TRBJ2-7
clone size: NA
D gene: TRBD2

CDR3 DNA: TGTGCCAGCAGTCCCCGGGACTGGCCCAATGAGCAGTTCTTC
CDR3 protein: CASSPRDWPNEQFF
V gene: TRBV6-2/TRBV6-3
J gene: TRBJ2-1
clone size: NA
D gene: NA

CDR3 DNA: TGTGCCAGCAGCCATCGACAGACTGAAGCTTTCTTT
CDR3 protein: CASSHRQTEAFF
V gene: TRBV3-1/TRBV3-2
J gene: TRBJ1-1
clone size: once
D gene: NA

CDR3 DNA: TGTGCCAGCAGTTTGGGGGGAAACACTGAAGCTTTCTTT
CDR3 protein: CASSLGGNTEAFF
V gene: TRBV12-3/TRBV12-4
J gene: TRBJ1-1
clone size: NA
D gene: NA

CDR3 DNA: TGTGCCAGCAGCGTAGGCCCACAGACCTACGAGCAGTACTTC
CDR3 protein: CASSVGPQTYEQYF
V gene: TRBV9
J gene: TRBJ2-7
clone size: NA
D gene: NA

CDR3 DNA: TGTGCCAGCAGCACGACAGGGGGCGCGGGCAATCAGCCCCAGCATTTT
CDR3 protein: CASSTTGGAGNQPQHF
V gene: TRBV7-9
J gene: TRBJ1-5
clone size: NA
D gene: TRBD1

CDR3 DNA: TGCAGTGCTAGGTCCGGGAGGGAGCAGTACTTC
CDR3 protein: CSARSGREQYF
V gene: TRBV20-1
J gene: TRBJ2-7
clone size: NA
D gene: TRBD2

CDR3 DNA: TGTGCCAGCAGCTCCGGGACAGGGGTTGAAGAGACCCAGTACTTC
CDR3 protein: CASSSGTGVEETQYF
V gene: TRBV11-3
J gene: TRBJ2-5
clone size: NA
D gene: TRBD1

CDR3 DNA: TGTGCCAGCAGTTACCAAGGGACTAGCGGGAAGGGCGAGCAGTACTTC
CDR3 protein: CASSYQGTSGKGEQYF
V gene: TRBV6-5
J gene: TRBJ2-7
clone size: NA
D gene: TRBD2

CDR3 DNA: TGTGCCTGGAGTGGACAGGTAGGCCACGAGCAGTACTTC
CDR3 protein: CAWSGQVGHEQYF
V gene: TRBV30
J gene: TRBJ2-7
clone size: NA
D gene: NA

CDR3 DNA: TGTGCCAGCAGCGCAACCGGGACTCCCATCACCGGGGAGCTGTTTTTT
CDR3 protein: CASSATGTPITGELFF
V gene: TRBV7-6
J gene: TRBJ2-2
clone size: NA
D gene: NA

CDR3 DNA: TGTGCCAGCAGCCGGGGACTAGCGGGGACCGGGGAGCTGTTTTTT
CDR3 protein: CASSRGLAGTGELFF
V gene: TRBV6-5
J gene: TRBJ2-2
clone size: once
D gene: TRBD2